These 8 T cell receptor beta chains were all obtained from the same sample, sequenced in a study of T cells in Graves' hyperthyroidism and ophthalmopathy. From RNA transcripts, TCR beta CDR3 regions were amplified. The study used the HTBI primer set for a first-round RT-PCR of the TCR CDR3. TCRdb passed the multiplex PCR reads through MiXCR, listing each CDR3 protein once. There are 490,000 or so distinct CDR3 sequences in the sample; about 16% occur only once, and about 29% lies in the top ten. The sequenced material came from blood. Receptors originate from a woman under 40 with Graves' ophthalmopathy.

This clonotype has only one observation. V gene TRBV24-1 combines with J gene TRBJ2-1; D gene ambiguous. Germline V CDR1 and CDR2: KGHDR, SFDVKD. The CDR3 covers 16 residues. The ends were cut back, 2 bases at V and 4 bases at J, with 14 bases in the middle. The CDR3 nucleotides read TGTGCCACCAGTGATTCGTCCGGGTTAACTTACAATGAGCAGTTCTTC. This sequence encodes CATSDSSGLTYNEQFF.

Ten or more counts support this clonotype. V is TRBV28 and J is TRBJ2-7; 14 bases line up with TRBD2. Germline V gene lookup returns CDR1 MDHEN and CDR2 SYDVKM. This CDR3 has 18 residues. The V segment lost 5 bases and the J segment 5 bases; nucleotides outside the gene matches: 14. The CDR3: CASSIAGTSGSLDDEQYF. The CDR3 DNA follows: TGTGCCAGCAGTATCGCCGGGACTAGCGGGAGTCTCGACGACGAGCAGTACTTC.

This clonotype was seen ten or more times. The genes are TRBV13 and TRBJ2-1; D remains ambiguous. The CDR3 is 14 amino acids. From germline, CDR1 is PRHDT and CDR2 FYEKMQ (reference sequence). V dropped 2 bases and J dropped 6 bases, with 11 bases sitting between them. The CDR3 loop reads CASSLTAQPNEQFF. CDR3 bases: TGTGCCAGCAGCTTAACTGCACAACCCAATGAGCAGTTCTTC. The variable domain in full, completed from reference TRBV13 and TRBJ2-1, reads AAGVIQSPRHLIKEKRETATLKCYPIPRHDTVYWYQQGPGQDPQFLISFYEKMQSDKGSIPDRFSAQQFSDYHSELNMSSLELGDSALYFCASSLTAQPNEQFFGPGTRLTVL.

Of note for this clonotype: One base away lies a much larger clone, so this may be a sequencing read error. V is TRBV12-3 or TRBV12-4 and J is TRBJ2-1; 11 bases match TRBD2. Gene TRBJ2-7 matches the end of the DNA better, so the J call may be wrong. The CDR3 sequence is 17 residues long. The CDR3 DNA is TGTGCCAGCAGTTCCCAGACTAGCGGGGCATCCTACAATGAGCAGTACTTC. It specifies CASSSQTSGASYNEQYF.

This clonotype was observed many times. CDR3 protein: CASSLYAGVGKNIQYF. The CDR3 nucleotides are TGTGCCAGCAGTTTATACGCGGGAGTAGGCAAAAACATTCAGTACTTC. The gene calls are TRBV28 and TRBJ2-4; 7 nucleotides agree with TRBD2. V was pared by 1 base and J by 3 bases, with 6 bases of the junction left unmatched. The CDR3 spans 16 residues. Germline V gene lookup returns CDR1 MDHEN and CDR2 SYDVKM. The full variable domain, rest sourced from reference TRBV28 and TRBJ2-4, is DVKVTQSSRYLVKRTGEKVFLECVQDMDHENMFWYRQDPGLGLRLIYFSYDVKMKEKGDIPEGYSVSREKKERFSLILESASTNQTSMYLCASSLYAGVGKNIQYFGAGTRLSVL.

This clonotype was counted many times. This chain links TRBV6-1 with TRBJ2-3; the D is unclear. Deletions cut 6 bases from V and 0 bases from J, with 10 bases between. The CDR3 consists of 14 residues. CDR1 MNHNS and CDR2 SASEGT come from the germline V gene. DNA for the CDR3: TGTGCCAGCAGAAGGACCCTGAGCACAGATACGCAGTATTTT. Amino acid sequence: CASRRTLSTDTQYF.

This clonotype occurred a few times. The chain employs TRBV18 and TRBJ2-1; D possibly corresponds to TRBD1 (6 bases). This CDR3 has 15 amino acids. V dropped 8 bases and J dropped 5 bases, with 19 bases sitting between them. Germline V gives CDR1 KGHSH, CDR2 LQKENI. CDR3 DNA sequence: TGTGCCAGCAGCTCATTGATAGGGGGAGACAATGAGCAGTTCTTC. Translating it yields CASSSLIGGDNEQFF.

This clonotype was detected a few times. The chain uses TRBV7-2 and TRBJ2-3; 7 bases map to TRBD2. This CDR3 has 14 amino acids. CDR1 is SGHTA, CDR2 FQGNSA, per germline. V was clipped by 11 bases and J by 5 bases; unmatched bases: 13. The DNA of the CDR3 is TGTGCCCAGGCTAGGGGAGGGCCGAGAGATACGCAGTATTTT. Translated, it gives CAQARGGPRDTQYF.